The clone carrying this T cell receptor (beta chain) was detected a few times. The antigen remains unidentified. Only in-frame clones appear in the TCRdb table, and some are missing; sequencing was by immunoSEQ multiplex PCR. The sample gives just over 8,500 clones, about 70% of which show up once; around 67% is in the top ten. The data originate from a study of siplizumab effects on memory and regulatory T cells. Study-level findings and limits: Among alloreactive clones, only a minor fraction mapped to unstimulated subsets. Sequences that were alloreactive and traceable to unstimulated CD4+ memory cells were significantly reduced by siplizumab.

Unstimulated naive, memory, effector memory and TEMRA subsets underwent sequencing in a few donor pairs. The sequence was collected from a human donor in good health. The source material was effector memory CD8+ T cells sorted from blood. The sample's subset: unstimulated CD8+ effector memory T cells.

CDR3 DNA sequence: TGTGCCAGTAGTCTAGTGCGGGGGCTAAACTATGGCTACACCTTC. Protein: CASSLVRGLNYGYTF. This chain connects TRBV19 to TRBJ1-2, with a weak D call TRBD1 (6 bases). V lost 5 bases and J lost 2, with 15 bases in between. The CDR3 has 15 residues. CDR1 and CDR2 from the germline V gene are LNHDA and SQIVND (reference sequence).